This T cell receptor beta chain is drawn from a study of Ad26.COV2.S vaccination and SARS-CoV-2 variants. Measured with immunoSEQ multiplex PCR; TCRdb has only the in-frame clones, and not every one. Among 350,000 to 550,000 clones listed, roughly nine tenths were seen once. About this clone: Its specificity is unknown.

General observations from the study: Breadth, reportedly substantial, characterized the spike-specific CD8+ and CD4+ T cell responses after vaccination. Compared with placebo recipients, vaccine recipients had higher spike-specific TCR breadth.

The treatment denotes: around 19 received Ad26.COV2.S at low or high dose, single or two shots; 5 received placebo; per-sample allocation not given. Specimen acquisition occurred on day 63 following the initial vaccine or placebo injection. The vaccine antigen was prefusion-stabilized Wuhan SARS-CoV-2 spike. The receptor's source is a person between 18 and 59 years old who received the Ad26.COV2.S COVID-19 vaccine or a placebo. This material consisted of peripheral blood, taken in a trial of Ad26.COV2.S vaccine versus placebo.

The chain's CDR3 is CASSLAGYGYEQYF. The DNA of the CDR3 is TGTGCCAGCAGCCTCGCGGGGTACGGCTACGAGCAGTACTTC. This chain uses TRBV3-1 (or the pseudogene TRBV3-2) with TRBJ2-7; D is possibly TRBD2 (6 bases). Deletions cut 4 bases from V and 3 bases from J, with 13 bases between. The CDR3 consists of 14 residues. Looked up from germline, CDR1 is LGHDT and CDR2 is YNNKEL (reference sequence).